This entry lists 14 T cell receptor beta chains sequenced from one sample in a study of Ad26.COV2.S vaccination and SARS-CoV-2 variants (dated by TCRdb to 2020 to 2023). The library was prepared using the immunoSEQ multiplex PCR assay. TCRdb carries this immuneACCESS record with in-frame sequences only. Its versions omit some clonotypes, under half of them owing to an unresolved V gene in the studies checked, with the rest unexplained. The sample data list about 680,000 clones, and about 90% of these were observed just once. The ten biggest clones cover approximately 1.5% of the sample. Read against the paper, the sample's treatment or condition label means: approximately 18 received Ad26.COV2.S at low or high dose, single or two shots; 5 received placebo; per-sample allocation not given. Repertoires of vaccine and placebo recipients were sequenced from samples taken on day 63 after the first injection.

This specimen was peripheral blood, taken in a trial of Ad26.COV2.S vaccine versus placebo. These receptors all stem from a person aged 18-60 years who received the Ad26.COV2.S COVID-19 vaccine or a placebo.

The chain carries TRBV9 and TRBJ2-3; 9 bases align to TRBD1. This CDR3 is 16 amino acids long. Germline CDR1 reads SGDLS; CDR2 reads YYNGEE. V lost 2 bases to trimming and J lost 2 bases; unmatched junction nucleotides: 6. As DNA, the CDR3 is TGTGCCAGCAGCGTCGCCGGGACAGGGATCACAGATACGCAGTATTTT. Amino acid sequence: CASSVAGTGITDTQYF. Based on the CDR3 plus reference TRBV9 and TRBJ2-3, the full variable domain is DSGVTQTPKHLITATGQRVTLRCSPRSGDLSVYWYQQSLDQGLQFLIQYYNGEERAKGNILERFSAQQFPDLHSELNLSSLELGDSALYFCASSVAGTGITDTQYFGPGTRLTVL.

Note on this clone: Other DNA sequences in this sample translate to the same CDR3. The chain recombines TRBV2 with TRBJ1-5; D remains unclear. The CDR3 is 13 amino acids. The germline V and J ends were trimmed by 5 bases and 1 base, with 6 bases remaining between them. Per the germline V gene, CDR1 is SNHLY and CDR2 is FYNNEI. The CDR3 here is CASSLDSNQPQHF. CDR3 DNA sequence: TGTGCCAGCAGTTTGGACAGCAATCAGCCCCAGCATTTT.

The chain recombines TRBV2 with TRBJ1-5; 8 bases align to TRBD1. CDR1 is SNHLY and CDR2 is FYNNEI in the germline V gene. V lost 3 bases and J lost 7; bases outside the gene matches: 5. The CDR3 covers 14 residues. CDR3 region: CASSDAGGAQPQHF. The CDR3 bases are TGTGCCAGCAGTGATGCAGGGGGCGCGCAGCCCCAGCATTTT.

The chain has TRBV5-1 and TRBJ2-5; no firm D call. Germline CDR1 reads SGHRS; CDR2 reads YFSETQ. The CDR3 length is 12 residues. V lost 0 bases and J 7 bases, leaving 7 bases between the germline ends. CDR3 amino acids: CASSLGVGTQYF. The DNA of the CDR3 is TGCGCCAGCAGCTTGGGGGTGGGGACCCAGTACTTC.

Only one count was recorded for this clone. The CDR3 nucleotides are TGTGCCAGTGGGAGCGAAAGACTATCGGGAGATACGCAGTATTTT. Translating it yields CASGSERLSGDTQYF. The V call is TRBV19, the J call TRBJ2-3; D possibly corresponds to TRBD2 (5 bases). The CDR3 has 15 residues. Germline V gene lookup returns CDR1 LNHDA and CDR2 SQIVND (reference sequence). V lost 8 bases, J lost 5 bases, and 20 bases lay in between.

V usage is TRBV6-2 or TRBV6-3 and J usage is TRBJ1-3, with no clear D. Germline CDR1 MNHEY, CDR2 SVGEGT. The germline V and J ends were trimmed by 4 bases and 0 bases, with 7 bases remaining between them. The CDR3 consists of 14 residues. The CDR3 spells CASSSTSSGNTIYF. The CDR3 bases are TGTGCCAGCAGTTCCACGAGCTCTGGAAACACCATATATTTT.

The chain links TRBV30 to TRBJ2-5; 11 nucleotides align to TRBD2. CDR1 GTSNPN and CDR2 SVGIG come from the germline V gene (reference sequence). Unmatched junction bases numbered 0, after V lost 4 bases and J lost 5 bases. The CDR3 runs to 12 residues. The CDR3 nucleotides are TGTGCCTGGACTAGCGGGAGGGAGACCCAGTACTTC. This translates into CAWTSGRETQYF.

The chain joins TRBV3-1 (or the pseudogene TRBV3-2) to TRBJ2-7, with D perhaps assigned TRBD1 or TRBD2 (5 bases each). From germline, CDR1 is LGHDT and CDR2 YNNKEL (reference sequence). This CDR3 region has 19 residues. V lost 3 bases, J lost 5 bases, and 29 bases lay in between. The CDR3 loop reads CASSQSPKGKGSPGNEQYF. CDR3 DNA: TGTGCCAGCAGCCAGTCCCCCAAGGGTAAGGGGAGCCCTGGGAACGAGCAGTACTTC.

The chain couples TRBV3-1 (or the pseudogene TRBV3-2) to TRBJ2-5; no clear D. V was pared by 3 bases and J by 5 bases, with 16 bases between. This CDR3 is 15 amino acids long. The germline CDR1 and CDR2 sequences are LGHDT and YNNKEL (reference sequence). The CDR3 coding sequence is TGTGCCAGCAGCCACCCAACGGCCCGGATCGAGACCCAGTACTTC. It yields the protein CASSHPTARIETQYF.

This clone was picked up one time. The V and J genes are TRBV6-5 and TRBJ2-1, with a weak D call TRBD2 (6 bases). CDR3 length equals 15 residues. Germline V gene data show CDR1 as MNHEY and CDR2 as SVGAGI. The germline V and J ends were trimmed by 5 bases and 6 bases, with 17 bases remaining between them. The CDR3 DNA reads TGTGCCAGCAGTCTACAAGCGGGTCTGGGCAATGAGCAGTTCTTC. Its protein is CASSLQAGLGNEQFF.

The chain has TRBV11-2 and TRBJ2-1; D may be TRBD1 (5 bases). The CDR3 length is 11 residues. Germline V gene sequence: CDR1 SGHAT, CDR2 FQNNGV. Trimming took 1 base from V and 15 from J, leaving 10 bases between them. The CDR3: CASSLVPGPFF. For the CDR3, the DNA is TGTGCCAGCAGCTTAGTCCCAGGGCCGTTCTTC.

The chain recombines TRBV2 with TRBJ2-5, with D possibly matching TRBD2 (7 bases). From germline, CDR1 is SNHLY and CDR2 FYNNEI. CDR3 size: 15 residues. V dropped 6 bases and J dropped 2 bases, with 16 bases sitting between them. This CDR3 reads CASRMRSGTQETQYF. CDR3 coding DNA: TGTGCCAGCAGGATGAGGAGCGGGACACAAGAGACCCAGTACTTC.

The CDR3 region is CASSLTGVATGELFF. The DNA of the CDR3 is TGTGCCAGCAGCTTGACAGGAGTTGCCACCGGGGAGCTGTTTTTT. The chain has TRBV7-2 and TRBJ2-2, with TRBD1 as a possible D gene (6 bases). The CDR3 is 15 amino acids. V was cut by 3 bases and J by 4 bases, with 12 bases left in between. Germline-derived CDR1 and CDR2 are SGHTA and FQGNSA. Full variable domain (missing parts from reference TRBV7-2 and TRBJ2-2): GAGVSQSPSNKVTEKGKDVELRCDPISGHTALYWYRQSLGQGLEFLIYFQGNSAPDKSGLPSDRFSAERTGGSVSTLTIQRTQQEDSAVYLCASSLTGVATGELFFGEGSRLTVL.

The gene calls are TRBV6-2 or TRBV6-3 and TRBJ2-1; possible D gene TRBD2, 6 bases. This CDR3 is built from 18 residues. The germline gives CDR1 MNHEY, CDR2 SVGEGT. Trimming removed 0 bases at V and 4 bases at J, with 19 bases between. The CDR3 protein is CASSYSMSGGALYNEQFF. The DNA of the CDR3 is TGTGCCAGCAGTTACTCGATGTCAGGCGGGGCCTTGTACAATGAGCAGTTCTTC.